This TCR beta chain was captured in a study of glioma-infiltrating T cells. Overall study results and limits: Non-neoplastic patients had below-expected tissue-blood divergence, while all gliomas exceeded expectation.

Comment on this clonotype: What it binds is not known.

CDR1 is LGHNA, CDR2 YNFKEQ, per germline. This CDR3 contains 17 residues. Trimming left V 0 bases short and J 4 bases short, with 15 bases between. TCR alpha and beta CDR3 regions were amplified from RNA using iRepertoire nested multiplex PCR. TCRdb redid the calling of the multiplex PCR reads with MiXCR, one entry per CDR3 protein. This table has around 150,000 distinct CDR3 sequences, roughly 43% appearing once. Sequencing was done on a sample of glioma tissue, nonneoplastic brain tissue, or PBMCs (not recorded which). This receptor was identified in a human donor with low-grade glioma or glioblastoma, undergoing nonglioma brain surgery, or in good health (not recorded which). The V gene is TRBV4-2, the J gene TRBJ2-2; unclear D gene. For the CDR3, the DNA is TGTGCCAGCAGCCAAGACGTGATTGGCATGGGCACCGGGGAGCTGTTTTTT. This gives the protein CASSQDVIGMGTGELFF.